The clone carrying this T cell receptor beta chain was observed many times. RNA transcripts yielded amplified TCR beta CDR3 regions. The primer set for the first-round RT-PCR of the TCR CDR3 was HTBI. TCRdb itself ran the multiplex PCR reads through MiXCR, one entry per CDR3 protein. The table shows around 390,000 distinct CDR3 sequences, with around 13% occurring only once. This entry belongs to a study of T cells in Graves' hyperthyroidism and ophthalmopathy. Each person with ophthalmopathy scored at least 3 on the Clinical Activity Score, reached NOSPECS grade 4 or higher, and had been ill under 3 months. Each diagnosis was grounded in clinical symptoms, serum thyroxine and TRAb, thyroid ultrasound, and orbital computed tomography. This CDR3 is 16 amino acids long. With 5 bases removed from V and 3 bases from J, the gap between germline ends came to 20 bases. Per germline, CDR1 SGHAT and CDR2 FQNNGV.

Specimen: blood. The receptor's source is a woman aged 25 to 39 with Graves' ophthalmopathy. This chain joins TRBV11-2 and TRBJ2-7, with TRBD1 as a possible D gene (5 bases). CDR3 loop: CASSPQASGSFYEQYF. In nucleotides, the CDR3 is TGTGCCAGCAGCCCTCAGGCCTCAGGGTCTTTCTACGAGCAGTACTTC.